These 30 T cell receptor beta chains were sequenced from one sample in a study of cytomegalovirus exposure and HLA in healthy donors. 60 Vbeta and 13 Jbeta primers were used in PCR. Data came from immunoSEQ multiplex PCR; TCRdb stores just in-frame clones and leaves some out. Here the sample spans about 89,000 clones, approximately 9% being singletons. The source material was PBMCs. The origin of the receptors is a man between 50 and 59 years old in good health and CMV-seropositive.

The rearrangement joins TRBV7-2 to TRBJ2-6, with D unclear. Trimming shortened V by 4 bases and J by 4 bases, and 14 bases separated the two germline ends. The CDR3 extends over 16 amino acids. The germline gives CDR1 SGHTA, CDR2 FQGNSA. CDR3 amino acids: CASSSALGSGANVLTF. CDR3 coding DNA: TGTGCCAGCAGCTCCGCCCTCGGGTCCGGGGCCAACGTCCTGACTTTC.

This clone turned up a few times. The V gene is TRBV6-6, the J gene TRBJ1-5; weak D call: TRBD1 (5 bases). Germline V CDR1 and CDR2: MNHNY, SVGAGI (reference sequence). There are 16 residues in the CDR3. The V and J ends lost 6 bases and 3 bases respectively, with 18 bases between them. Written as DNA, the CDR3 is TGTGCCAGCAGGCCAACTGGGGCACCGGACAATCAGCCCCAGCATTTT. Translating gives CASRPTGAPDNQPQHF.

This clone was observed once. This chain joins TRBV10-3 and TRBJ2-5; 8 nucleotides match TRBD1. This CDR3 has 13 amino acids. Germline-derived CDR1 and CDR2 are ENHRY and SYGVKD. After removal of 8 bases from V and 7 bases from J, the junction contained 9 bases not matched to a gene. The CDR3, as DNA: TGTGCCATCGCGGGACAGGAGGCCGTGACCCAGTACTTC. The encoded protein is CAIAGQEAVTQYF.

As regards this clone: Because it lacks the conserved phenylalanine or tryptophan at the end, this CDR3 is likely a read error. The chain combines TRBV5-1 with TRBJ1-1, with D maybe TRBD1 (6 bases). The CDR3 consists of 14 residues. The V end lost 6 bases, the J end lost 0 bases, and 12 bases lay between the germline ends. In germline, CDR1 is SGHRS, CDR2 YFSETQ. In DNA form, the CDR3 reads TGCGCCAGCACCCCCGACAGGATGAACACTGAAGCTTTCGTT. Translated, it gives CASTPDRMNTEAFV.

Comment on this clone: One end of the junction is discordant with germline, which a read error may explain. The chain carries TRBV6-5 and TRBJ1-2, with 8 bases identical to TRBD1. The CDR3 extends over 14 amino acids. CDR1 is MNHEY and CDR2 is SVGAGI in the germline V gene. The CDR3: CAGRGTGNLYGYTF. DNA for the CDR3: TGTGCCGGCAGAGGGACAGGAAACCTCTATGGCTACACCTTC.

This clone came up many times. The V gene is TRBV6-1, the J gene TRBJ2-7; TRBD1 is a possible D gene (5 bases). The CDR3 totals 15 residues. Germline loops: CDR1 MNHNS, CDR2 SASEGT. Trimming cost V 5 bases and J 6 bases, with 20 bases left between them. The CDR3 region has the DNA TGTGCCAGCAGTATCCAGGGAACCACGCTCTCCGAGCAGTACTTC. Protein product: CASSIQGTTLSEQYF.

This clone has a handful of counts. V and J are TRBV19 and TRBJ2-1; a weak D match, TRBD1 (5 bases). The V and J ends lost 5 bases and 4 bases respectively, with 9 bases between them. The germline V gene has CDR1 LNHDA and CDR2 SQIVND (reference sequence). The length of the CDR3 is 13 residues. As DNA, the CDR3 is TGTGCCAGTAGTCCCAGGGTTTACAATGAGCAGTTCTTC. Translation: CASSPRVYNEQFF. The full variable domain, completed using reference TRBV19 and TRBJ2-1, is DGGITQSPKYLFRKEGQNVTLSCEQNLNHDAMYWYRQDPGQGLRLIYYSQIVNDFQKGDIAEGYSVSREKKESFPLTVTSAQKNPTAFYLCASSPRVYNEQFFGPGTRLTVL.

This clone has more than one count but fewer than ten. J is TRBJ1-2 and V is TRBV5-6; possibly TRBD1 for D (6 bases). This CDR3 spans 18 amino acids. Germline CDR1 is SGHDT and CDR2 is YYEEEE. V was trimmed by 7 bases and J by 5 bases, leaving 30 bases between them. CDR3 region: CASARGQGGGPVLYGYTF. The CDR3, as DNA: TGTGCCAGCGCTCGGGGACAAGGCGGCGGTCCGGTCTTATATGGCTACACCTTC.

This chain uses TRBV12-5 with TRBJ2-7; 10 bases match TRBD1. V dropped 6 bases and J dropped 0; count of bases not matched to a gene: 11. There are 17 residues in the CDR3. The germline V gene has CDR1 LGHNT and CDR2 FRNRAP. The CDR3 DNA sequence: TGTGCTAGTGGGCTCCGTCCCTGGACAGGGGGCTCCTACGAGCAGTACTTC. It yields the protein CASGLRPWTGGSYEQYF.

This clone was seen a handful of times. CDR3 residues: CATSSSPGTGGFQPQHF. As DNA, the CDR3 is TGTGCCACCAGCAGCTCCCCCGGGACAGGGGGCTTTCAGCCCCAGCATTTT. The gene calls are TRBV15 and TRBJ1-5; 12 bases line up with TRBD1. The ends lost 3 bases at V and 6 bases at J; junction bases unmatched: 9. Germline CDR1 reads LNHNV; CDR2 reads YYDKDF (reference sequence). The CDR3 covers 17 residues.

In its sample, this clone was seen a few times. J is TRBJ1-2 and V is TRBV15; D might be TRBD1 (5 bases). CDR3 length equals 13 residues. V lost 0 bases and J 12 bases, leaving 14 bases between the germline ends. Germline V gives CDR1 LNHNV, CDR2 YYDKDF (reference sequence). The CDR3 region is CATSRDLRGFNTF. As DNA, the CDR3 is TGTGCCACCAGCAGAGATCTAAGGGGTTTTAACACCTTC. Supplemented by reference TRBV15 and TRBJ1-2, the full variable domain reads DAMVIQNPRYQVTQFGKPVTLSCSQTLNHNVMYWYQQKSSQAPKLLFHYYDKDFNNEADTPDNFQSRRPNTSFCFLDIRSPGLGDTAMYLCATSRDLRGFNTFGSGTRLTVV.

The rearrangement uses TRBV5-1 and TRBJ1-1, with 8 bases identical to TRBD1. The CDR3 has 14 amino acids. V gave up 5 bases and J gave up 2 bases; unmatched junction bases: 5. Per germline, CDR1 SGHRS and CDR2 YFSETQ. The DNA of the CDR3 is TGCGCCAGCAGACGGGACAGGCTAAACACTGAAGCTTTCTTT. This sequence encodes CASRRDRLNTEAFF. Full variable domain (rest looked up from reference TRBV5-1 and TRBJ1-1): KAGVTQTPRYLIKTRGQQVTLSCSPISGHRSVSWYQQTPGQGLQFLFEYFSETQRNKGNFPGRFSGRQFSNSRSEMNVSTLELGDSALYLCASRRDRLNTEAFFGQGTRLTVV.

The chain has TRBV18 and TRBJ1-2; 9 positions agree with TRBD1. With V trimmed by 4 bases and J by 3 bases, 6 bases remained unmatched. Germline V gene lookup returns CDR1 KGHSH and CDR2 LQKENI. CDR3 length equals 15 residues. CDR3 protein: CASSREQGADYGYTF. CDR3 bases: TGTGCCAGCTCACGGGAACAGGGGGCGGACTATGGCTACACCTTC.

The V gene is TRBV5-1, the J gene TRBJ1-5; perhaps TRBD1 as D (5 bases). The CDR3 is 14 amino acids. Trimming pared 6 bases from V and 8 bases from J, leaving 18 bases between. Germline lookup yields CDR1 SGHRS and CDR2 YFSETQ. CDR3 protein: CASKPGLDFEPQHF. In DNA form, the CDR3 reads TGCGCCAGCAAACCGGGACTCGACTTTGAGCCCCAGCATTTT.

This clone turned up a few times. The genes are TRBV6-5 and TRBJ2-7; no firm D call. CDR3 length equals 11 residues. V was cut by 6 bases and J by 6 bases, with 9 bases left in between. Germline V CDR1 and CDR2: MNHEY, SVGAGI. The CDR3 region has the DNA TGTGCCAGCAGAACTAATGCCGAGCAGTACTTC. Protein product: CASRTNAEQYF.

V is TRBV19 and J is TRBJ2-1, with 11 bases matching TRBD1. The germline V gene has CDR1 LNHDA and CDR2 SQIVND (reference sequence). The ends lost 4 bases at V and 7 bases at J; junction bases unmatched: 6. The CDR3 loop spans 15 amino acids. DNA of the CDR3: TGTGCCAGTAGTACTGGGACAGGGGGGACAAATGAGCAGTTCTTC. Translated: CASSTGTGGTNEQFF.

The V call is TRBV2, the J call TRBJ2-1, with D possibly matching TRBD2 (6 bases). V lost 6 bases and J lost 4, with 16 bases in between. Germline assignment: CDR1 SNHLY and CDR2 FYNNEI. This CDR3 contains 15 residues. CDR3 loop: CASRAPGLAYNEQFF. Here the CDR3 DNA reads TGTGCCAGCAGGGCCCCGGGACTGGCTTACAATGAGCAGTTCTTC. The whole variable domain, filled in from reference TRBV2 and TRBJ2-1, reads EPEVTQTPSHQVTQMGQEVILRCVPISNHLYFYWYRQILGQKVEFLVSFYNNEISEKSEIFDDQFSVERPDGSNFTLKIRSTKLEDSAMYFCASRAPGLAYNEQFFGPGTRLTVL.

This clone was detected a few times. The V call is TRBV10-3, the J call TRBJ1-1; the D gene is possibly TRBD1 (6 bases). CDR3 length equals 16 residues. The germline CDR1 and CDR2 sequences are ENHRY and SYGVKD. V was trimmed by 0 bases and J by 3 bases, leaving 14 bases between them. CDR3 residues: CAISESLGRGDTEAFF. Written as DNA, the CDR3 is TGTGCCATCAGTGAGTCGTTGGGCAGGGGAGACACTGAAGCTTTCTTT.

There are many counts of this clone. The chain employs TRBV2 and TRBJ2-5; 10 positions match TRBD1. The trim removed 8 bases at V and 4 bases at J, leaving 7 bases unmatched. In germline, CDR1 is SNHLY, CDR2 FYNNEI. This CDR3 spans 14 amino acids. CDR3 in DNA: TGTGCCAGCGGGGGGGACAGGGGAAGAGAGACCCAGTACTTC. Its translation is CASGGDRGRETQYF. The full variable domain, rest sourced from reference TRBV2 and TRBJ2-5, is EPEVTQTPSHQVTQMGQEVILRCVPISNHLYFYWYRQILGQKVEFLVSFYNNEISEKSEIFDDQFSVERPDGSNFTLKIRSTKLEDSAMYFCASGGDRGRETQYFGPGTRLLVL.

The CDR3: CASKRDSSYNEQFF. The CDR3 DNA reads TGTGCCAGCAAGCGGGATAGCTCCTACAATGAGCAGTTCTTC. The rearrangement uses TRBV11-2 and TRBJ2-1, with 7 nucleotides matching TRBD2. This CDR3 is built from 14 residues. Germline V gives CDR1 SGHAT, CDR2 FQNNGV. The ends lost 7 bases at V and 0 bases at J; junction bases unmatched: 3.

V usage is TRBV7-8 and J usage is TRBJ2-1; TRBD2 matches 8 bases. The ends lost 2 bases at V and 7 bases at J; junction bases unmatched: 7. CDR3 length: 15 amino acids. Per the germline V gene, CDR1 is SGHVS and CDR2 is FQNEAQ. In DNA, the CDR3 is TGTGCCAGCAGCTTATTGCGGGGGGCCGTGAATGAGCAGTTCTTC. It translates to CASSLLRGAVNEQFF.

This clone was seen a handful of times. The gene calls are TRBV7-3 and TRBJ2-1; D perhaps matches TRBD1 (6 bases). The CDR3 consists of 11 residues. CDR1 is SGHTA, CDR2 FQGTGA, per germline. With 5 bases removed from V and 11 bases from J, the gap between germline ends came to 10 bases. The CDR3 is CASSADRKQFF. The CDR3 DNA follows: TGTGCCAGCAGCGCAGACAGGAAGCAGTTCTTC.

This clone was detected a few times. J is TRBJ2-5 and V is TRBV28; TRBD2 matches at 8 bases. The CDR3 is 17 amino acids. Germline V gene lookup returns CDR1 MDHEN and CDR2 SYDVKM. After removal of 4 bases from V and 7 bases from J, the junction contained 17 bases not matched to a gene. In DNA, the CDR3 is TGTGCCAGCAGTTCGTCCAGCGGGGGAAAAAATCAAAGGACCCAGTACTTC. As protein: CASSSSSGGKNQRTQYF.

CDR3 nucleotides: TGTGCCAGCAGCTACGGACTAGCGAACAATGAGCAGTTCTTC. This gives the protein CASSYGLANNEQFF. The chain couples TRBV7-6 to TRBJ2-1; 9 nucleotides agree with TRBD2. Unmatched junction bases numbered 3, after V lost 4 bases and J lost 5 bases. Looked up from germline, CDR1 is SGHVS and CDR2 is FNYEAQ. This CDR3 region has 14 residues.

This chain uses TRBV27 with TRBJ2-7; D is perhaps TRBD2 (5 bases). The germline CDR1 and CDR2 sequences are MNHEY and SMNVEV (reference sequence). V dropped 0 bases and J dropped 2 bases, with 8 bases sitting between them. The CDR3 is 14 amino acids. CDR3: CASSLSRATYEQYF. CDR3 bases: TGTGCCAGCAGTTTATCGAGGGCTACCTACGAGCAGTACTTC.

The chain recombines TRBV30 with TRBJ2-1; the match to TRBD2 covers 11 bases. Germline V gene sequence: CDR1 GTSNPN, CDR2 SVGIG (reference sequence). The CDR3 is 14 residues long. J was trimmed by 9 bases and V by 3 bases; bases with no gene match: 7. The CDR3 is CAWRPTSGTVEQFF. CDR3 coding DNA: TGTGCCTGGAGACCGACTAGCGGGACGGTTGAGCAGTTCTTC.

The chain combines TRBV2 with TRBJ2-3; D perhaps matches TRBD2 (7 bases). The CDR3 contains 14 residues. Trimming stripped 10 bases from V and 3 bases from J, with 17 bases between. CDR1 SNHLY and CDR2 FYNNEI come from the germline V gene. The CDR3, as DNA: TGTGCCACCCTAGGGGGGGCCGGAACAGATACGCAGTATTTT. Protein: CATLGGAGTDTQYF.

The rearrangement links TRBV25-1 to TRBJ1-1, with TRBD1 identical over 8 bases. The CDR3 sequence is 18 residues long. Germline V CDR1 and CDR2: MGHDK, SYGVNS. With V trimmed by 6 bases and J by 3 bases, 18 bases remained unmatched. The CDR3 sequence: CASSTGGQGRSRDTEAFF. The CDR3 DNA is TGTGCCAGCAGCACGGGAGGACAGGGTCGCTCCCGGGACACTGAAGCTTTCTTT.

The chain links TRBV5-4 to TRBJ1-1; 11 bases fit TRBD1. This CDR3 is built from 14 residues. V lost 2 bases to trimming and J lost 4 bases; unmatched junction nucleotides: 1. Per the germline V gene, CDR1 is SGHNT and CDR2 is YYREEE (reference sequence). The CDR3 reads CASSFGQGATEAFF. CDR3 sequence (DNA): TGTGCCAGCAGCTTTGGACAGGGGGCCACTGAAGCTTTCTTT.

This clone has only a few counts. The chain has TRBV7-9 and TRBJ2-6; no firm D call. The CDR3 loop spans 13 amino acids. Trimming removed 8 bases at V and 4 bases at J, with 9 bases between. Per the germline V gene, CDR1 is SEHNR and CDR2 is FQNEAQ (reference sequence). The CDR3 DNA reads as TGTGCCAGCGACTCATCCGGGGCCAACGTCCTGACTTTC. It is translated as CASDSSGANVLTF.